This T cell receptor (beta chain) was obtained from a study of CD8 T cells in Susac syndrome. Random hexamers were used to reverse transcribe 0.5 to 1 ug of RNA. A multiplex approach, immunoSEQ multiplex PCR, amplified TCR beta CDR3 across 54 Vbeta and 13 Jbeta. TCRdb used MiXCR to reprocess the immunoSEQ multiplex PCR reads, holding one entry per CDR3 protein. This table has around 50,000 distinct CDR3 sequences, over 90% appearing once. In blood CD8+ and CD4+ T cells, TCR beta underwent sequencing. Matched for age and sex, the controls were healthy donors. FACS enriched CD8+ TEMRA cells, while bulk CD8+ and CD4+ were negatively isolated. The germline V gene encodes CDR1 GTSNPN and CDR2 SVGIG (reference sequence). Trimming cost V 2 bases and J 2 bases; bases outside gene matches: 6. There are 15 residues in the CDR3.

The gene calls are TRBV30 and TRBJ2-7, with TRBD2 identical over 10 bases. This receptor was identified in a human donor in good health. The sequenced sample consisted of CD8+ T cells from PBMCs. Here the CDR3 DNA reads TGTGCCTGGAGTCATACTAGCGGGAAAGCCTACGAGCAGTACTTC. Amino acid sequence: CAWSHTSGKAYEQYF.